Sequencing of this T cell receptor (beta chain) was carried out in a study of shared clonotypes between healthy human individuals. Points on this clone: This specimen includes other DNA sequences encoding the same CDR3.

The length of the CDR3 is 14 residues. Germline V gives CDR1 SEHNR, CDR2 FQNEAQ (reference sequence). Between the trimmed V and J ends, which lost 1 base and 1 base, there was a span of 6 bases. It was CD45RO-negative cells, positively selected for CCR7, that made up naive CD8 cells, with terminally differentiated effector memory CD45RA+ cells excluded. Produced via immunoSEQ multiplex PCR; TCRdb's table is partial and in-frame only. The sample has some 1,900,000 clones; just under 95% are singletons. The sequence came from a man younger than 35 in good health. The sequenced sample was naive CD8+ T cells sorted from blood. The J gene is TRBJ2-3, the V gene TRBV7-9; D perhaps matches TRBD2 (5 bases). CDR3 bases: TGTGCCAGCAGCTTAGAGGAGGGCACAGATACGCAGTATTTT. Residues: CASSLEEGTDTQYF. Variable domain in full (rest from reference TRBV7-9 and TRBJ2-3): DTGVSQNPRHKITKRGQNVTFRCDPISEHNRLYWYRQTLGQGPEFLTYFQNEAQLEKSRLLSDRFSAERPKGSFSTLEIQRTEQGDSAMYLCASSLEEGTDTQYFGPGTRLTVL.